This passage covers 31 T cell receptor beta chains from one sample sequenced in a study of blood T cell repertoires in COVID-19. Profiling relied on immunoSEQ multiplex PCR, and the TCRdb table lists in-frame clones only, not all of them. The data hold about 260,000 clones, with 70% to 85% observed a single time. Source material: peripheral blood. The receptors here all came from an elderly woman with acute or convalescent COVID-19.

This chain links TRBV27 with TRBJ1-2; TRBD1 matches at 7 bases. CDR1 and CDR2 from the germline V gene are MNHEY and SMNVEV (reference sequence). CDR3 length: 12 amino acids. Unmatched junction bases numbered 6, after V lost 6 bases and J lost 8 bases. CDR3 DNA: TGTGCCAGCAGCGACAGGGATCGCGGCTACACCTTC. It translates to CASSDRDRGYTF.

V and J are TRBV27 and TRBJ2-7, with D tentatively TRBD2 (6 bases). This CDR3 contains 14 residues. Trimming removed 5 bases at V and 6 bases at J, with 17 bases between. Per the germline V gene, CDR1 is MNHEY and CDR2 is SMNVEV (reference sequence). DNA for the CDR3: TGTGCCAGCAGTCACCCTTGGGGGGAGTTCGAGCAGTACTTC. Protein: CASSHPWGEFEQYF.

The chain links TRBV9 to TRBJ1-3; 9 bases are shared with TRBD1. CDR3 length equals 15 residues. J gave up 2 bases and V 3 bases, and 3 bases lay outside the gene matches. CDR1 and CDR2 from the germline V gene are SGDLS and YYNGEE. The CDR3 DNA reads as TGTGCCAGCAGCGGTTGGACAGGGGCTGGAAACACCATATATTTT. Amino acid sequence: CASSGWTGAGNTIYF.

J is TRBJ2-1 and V is TRBV5-1; possibly TRBD1 for D (6 bases). CDR1 is SGHRS and CDR2 is YFSETQ in the germline V gene. V gave up 0 bases and J gave up 7 bases, with 14 bases separating them. CDR3 length equals 15 residues. CDR3 nucleotides: TGCGCCAGCAGCTTGGATGAGGGGGTGTGGAATGAGCAGTTCTTC. Residues: CASSLDEGVWNEQFF.

The chain has TRBV19 and TRBJ2-7; TRBD2 aligns across 11 bases. Germline values: CDR1 LNHDA, CDR2 SQIVND (reference sequence). The CDR3 sequence is 16 residues long. The ends lost 3 bases at V and 1 base at J; junction bases unmatched: 5. CDR3 sequence reads: CASSMFGTSGSYEQYF. In nucleotides, the CDR3 is TGTGCCAGTAGTATGTTCGGGACTAGCGGTTCCTACGAGCAGTACTTC.

The chain recombines TRBV5-1 with TRBJ2-2; D not resolved. Per germline, CDR1 SGHRS and CDR2 YFSETQ. V gave up 0 bases and J gave up 6 bases, with 9 bases separating them. The length of the CDR3 is 14 residues. The CDR3 bases are TGCGCCAGCAGCTTGGCCGCTAGTTCCGGGGAGCTGTTTTTT. Translating it yields CASSLAASSGELFF. Full variable domain (missing parts from reference TRBV5-1 and TRBJ2-2): KAGVTQTPRYLIKTRGQQVTLSCSPISGHRSVSWYQQTPGQGLQFLFEYFSETQRNKGNFPGRFSGRQFSNSRSEMNVSTLELGDSALYLCASSLAASSGELFFGEGSRLTVL.

This clone came up once. V and J are TRBV4-1 and TRBJ1-1, with D possibly being TRBD1 (5 bases). The germline gives CDR1 MGHRA, CDR2 YSYEKL. V gave up 5 bases and J gave up 4 bases, with 14 bases separating them. This CDR3 is 14 amino acids long. The CDR3 spells CASSYGGEGTEAFF. The CDR3 DNA is TGCGCCAGCAGCTACGGGGGTGAGGGCACTGAAGCTTTCTTT.

J is TRBJ2-7 and V is TRBV19, with 10 bases fitting TRBD2. This CDR3 spans 15 amino acids. V gave up 6 bases and J gave up 0 bases; unmatched junction bases: 5. The germline gives CDR1 LNHDA, CDR2 SQIVND (reference sequence). Written as DNA, the CDR3 is TGTGCCAGTAGATCCATAGCGGGAGGCTCCTACGAGCAGTACTTC. Translating it yields CASRSIAGGSYEQYF.

The chain couples TRBV7-2 to TRBJ2-3; TRBD2 matches 10 bases. The CDR3 loop spans 16 amino acids. V lost 5 bases, J lost 3 bases, and 8 bases stayed unmatched. Per germline, CDR1 SGHTA and CDR2 FQGNSA. CDR3 sequence reads: CASSDKSGGETDTQYF. CDR3 sequence (DNA): TGTGCCAGCAGCGATAAAAGCGGGGGGGAAACAGATACGCAGTATTTT.

This chain joins TRBV5-6 and TRBJ1-2, with a possible D match to TRBD1 (6 bases). Germline CDR1 reads SGHDT; CDR2 reads YYEEEE. The CDR3 sequence is 14 residues long. V was shortened by 4 bases and J by 7 bases, with 17 bases between the two germline ends. CDR3 sequence (DNA): TGTGCCAGCAGCCTCCGGCAGGGGTTTTCTGGCTACACCTTC. Translating it yields CASSLRQGFSGYTF.

The CDR3 spells CASSLSGQGANYEQYF. The CDR3 DNA reads TGTGCCAGCAGCCTATCGGGACAGGGGGCTAACTACGAGCAGTACTTC. V is TRBV3-1 (or the pseudogene TRBV3-2) and J is TRBJ2-7, with TRBD1 identical over 12 bases. V was pared by 4 bases and J by 3 bases, with 7 bases of the junction left unmatched. The CDR3 is made up of 16 amino acids. The germline V gene encodes CDR1 LGHDT and CDR2 YNNKEL (reference sequence).

The chain couples TRBV5-1 to TRBJ2-1; the match to TRBD1 covers 7 bases. The CDR3 totals 14 residues. Per the germline V gene, CDR1 is SGHRS and CDR2 is YFSETQ. The J segment lost 2 bases and the V segment lost 8 bases, leaving 7 bases of the junction unmatched. CDR3 sequence (DNA): TGCGCCAGTAACTCAGGGGGTACCTACAATGAGCAGTTCTTC. It is translated as CASNSGGTYNEQFF.

This chain joins TRBV11-2 and TRBJ1-2; TRBD1 aligns across 9 bases. Trimming took 4 bases from V and 7 from J; bases not matched to a gene: 10. The CDR3 consists of 15 residues. Germline lookup yields CDR1 SGHAT and CDR2 FQNNGV. The DNA for the CDR3 is TGTGCCAGCAGCTCTATGACACAGGGGGCGCGTGGCTACACCTTC. It encodes CASSSMTQGARGYTF.

J is TRBJ1-2 and V is TRBV5-5, with 7 bases identical to TRBD1. In germline, CDR1 is SGHKS, CDR2 YYEKEE (reference sequence). With 5 bases clipped from V and 0 bases from J, the junction kept 10 bases outside the gene matches. This CDR3 is built from 16 residues. The DNA for the CDR3 is TGTGCCAGCAGGACAGGAGGGCAGGGGGCTAACTATGGCTACACCTTC. It translates to CASRTGGQGANYGYTF.

The CDR3 reads CASSPRSGGYNEQFF. The CDR3, as DNA: TGTGCCAGCAGCCCGAGGAGCGGGGGTTACAATGAGCAGTTCTTC. The V gene is TRBV2, the J gene TRBJ2-1; 8 nucleotides line up with TRBD2. The CDR3 is 15 amino acids. V gave up 6 bases and J gave up 4 bases; unmatched junction bases: 8. The germline gives CDR1 SNHLY, CDR2 FYNNEI.

The chain recombines TRBV28 with TRBJ1-6; D is ambiguous. V was pared by 4 bases and J by 0 bases, with 13 bases between. This CDR3 has 17 residues. Per germline, CDR1 MDHEN and CDR2 SYDVKM. The CDR3 sequence: CASSYFGASSYNSPLHF. The CDR3 DNA reads as TGTGCCAGCAGTTACTTCGGAGCGAGCTCCTATAATTCACCCCTCCACTTT.

This chain uses TRBV24-1 with TRBJ1-1, with D perhaps matching TRBD1 (6 bases). V was shortened by 7 bases and J by 2 bases, with 10 bases between the two germline ends. The germline V gene encodes CDR1 KGHDR and CDR2 SFDVKD. The CDR3 is 13 residues long. The chain's CDR3 is CATRQTGNTEAFF. The CDR3 coding sequence is TGTGCCACCAGGCAGACAGGTAACACTGAAGCTTTCTTT.

V and J are TRBV13 and TRBJ2-3, with D hard to call. The CDR3 extends over 16 amino acids. V was cut by 7 bases and J by 3 bases, with 20 bases left in between. Germline V gene lookup returns CDR1 PRHDT and CDR2 FYEKMQ (reference sequence). The CDR3 DNA is TGTGCCAGCACCCGAGAGACTGGATTGATGACAGATACGCAGTATTTT. Protein: CASTRETGLMTDTQYF.

V usage is TRBV11-1 and J usage is TRBJ2-1; no reliable D call. CDR1 is SGHAT and CDR2 is FQDESV in the germline V gene (reference sequence). There are 15 residues in the CDR3. The V end lost 5 bases, the J end lost 2 bases, and 13 bases lay between the germline ends. As DNA, the CDR3 is TGTGCCAGCAGCCCCGGTGATAGTGCCTACAATGAGCAGTTCTTC. Amino acids: CASSPGDSAYNEQFF.

This chain uses TRBV28 with TRBJ1-5; 7 nucleotides agree with TRBD1. J was trimmed by 6 bases and V by 4 bases; bases with no gene match: 6. The CDR3 is 14 amino acids. Germline V CDR1 and CDR2: MDHEN, SYDVKM. CDR3 sequence: CASSSRDSFQPQHF. The CDR3 nucleotides read TGTGCCAGCAGTTCCCGGGACAGCTTTCAGCCCCAGCATTTT. Full variable domain (outside the CDR3, taken from reference TRBV28 and TRBJ1-5): DVKVTQSSRYLVKRTGEKVFLECVQDMDHENMFWYRQDPGLGLRLIYFSYDVKMKEKGDIPEGYSVSREKKERFSLILESASTNQTSMYLCASSSRDSFQPQHFGDGTRLSIL.

V gene TRBV4-3 combines with J gene TRBJ2-7, with 9 positions matching TRBD1. Germline V lookup: CDR1 LGHNA, CDR2 YSLEER. J lost 3 bases, V lost 0 bases, and 3 bases had no gene match. The length of the CDR3 is 15 residues. CDR3 in DNA: TGCGCCAGCAGCCAAGAGACAGGGGGGGGCTACGAGCAGTACTTC. As protein: CASSQETGGGYEQYF.

The CDR3 nucleotides are TGTGCCAGCTCACCATTGTTCCAGAATCAGCCCCAGCATTTT. Translating gives CASSPLFQNQPQHF. V gene TRBV18 combines with J gene TRBJ1-5; D is ambiguous. The germline CDR1 and CDR2 sequences are KGHSH and LQKENI. The germline V and J ends were trimmed by 2 bases and 4 bases, with 9 bases remaining between them. This CDR3 is 14 amino acids long.

This clone occurred once. The V call is TRBV6-1, the J call TRBJ1-5; 9 nucleotides match TRBD1. Unmatched junction bases numbered 10, after V lost 4 bases and J lost 6 bases. The CDR3 is 16 amino acids. Germline V gene lookup returns CDR1 MNHNS and CDR2 SASEGT. CDR3 protein: CASSGGQGRIGQPQHF. The CDR3 DNA reads as TGTGCCAGCAGTGGGGGACAGGGTAGAATAGGTCAGCCCCAGCATTTT.

The rearrangement joins TRBV14 to TRBJ2-7, with TRBD2 matching 9 bases. CDR1 is SGHDN and CDR2 is FVKESK in the germline V gene. CDR3 length: 15 residues. With V trimmed by 0 bases and J by 3 bases, 3 bases remained unmatched. CDR3 in DNA: TGTGCCAGCAGCCAAGAGGGACTAGCAGGCTACGAGCAGTACTTC. Its translation is CASSQEGLAGYEQYF.

This chain links TRBV19 with TRBJ1-2; 9 positions match TRBD1. With V trimmed by 4 bases and J by 4 bases, 7 bases remained unmatched. The CDR3 loop spans 15 amino acids. Per germline, CDR1 LNHDA and CDR2 SQIVND (reference sequence). CDR3 residues: CASSNRDRDFYGYTF. The CDR3 DNA reads as TGTGCCAGTAGTAATCGGGACAGGGACTTCTATGGCTACACCTTC.

This chain joins TRBV28 and TRBJ2-2, with D maybe TRBD1 (5 bases). This CDR3 contains 14 residues. The germline V gene has CDR1 MDHEN and CDR2 SYDVKM. Deletions cut 2 bases from V and 6 bases from J, with 10 bases between. This CDR3 reads CASSLALGPGELFF. The CDR3 DNA is TGTGCCAGCAGTTTAGCATTGGGGCCCGGGGAGCTGTTTTTT.

The V call is TRBV9, the J call TRBJ1-3; a weak D match, TRBD1 (6 bases). The CDR3 sequence is 16 residues long. From germline, CDR1 is SGDLS and CDR2 YYNGEE. V lost 3 bases and J 3 bases, leaving 16 bases between the germline ends. The CDR3 nucleotides read TGTGCCAGCAGCGGGGGCCTGACAGGCAGTGGAAACACCATATATTTT. Its translation is CASSGGLTGSGNTIYF. The complete variable domain, with remaining parts taken from reference TRBV9 and TRBJ1-3, reads DSGVTQTPKHLITATGQRVTLRCSPRSGDLSVYWYQQSLDQGLQFLIQYYNGEERAKGNILERFSAQQFPDLHSELNLSSLELGDSALYFCASSGGLTGSGNTIYFGEGSWLTVV.

The chain is built from TRBV11-3 and TRBJ2-1; 9 positions agree with TRBD2. Germline CDR1 and CDR2: SGHNT and YENEEA. The CDR3 has 16 amino acids. The V and J ends lost 1 base and 6 bases, in that order; junction bases with no gene match: 7. The CDR3 nucleotides are TGTGCCAGCAGCTTAGTAGCGGGAGCCGGGGGCAATGAGCAGTTCTTC. As protein: CASSLVAGAGGNEQFF.

This clone was found a few times. V and J are TRBV28 and TRBJ1-5; TRBD1 is a possible D gene (5 bases). V dropped 2 bases and J dropped 2 bases, with 13 bases sitting between them. Germline values: CDR1 MDHEN, CDR2 SYDVKM. This CDR3 is built from 16 residues. Written as DNA, the CDR3 is TGTGCCAGCAGTTTAAGGCCCCAGGGCGGCAATCAGCCCCAGCATTTT. This sequence encodes CASSLRPQGGNQPQHF.

The chain joins TRBV5-1 to TRBJ2-1; a weak D match, TRBD1 (6 bases). Trimming stripped 7 bases from V and 4 bases from J, with 15 bases between. Germline values: CDR1 SGHRS, CDR2 YFSETQ. The CDR3 runs to 14 residues. CDR3 region: CASGRNRDYNEQFF. The CDR3 region has the DNA TGCGCCAGCGGCCGAAACAGGGATTACAATGAGCAGTTCTTC. The entire variable domain, with the rest obtained from reference TRBV5-1 and TRBJ2-1, is as follows: KAGVTQTPRYLIKTRGQQVTLSCSPISGHRSVSWYQQTPGQGLQFLFEYFSETQRNKGNFPGRFSGRQFSNSRSEMNVSTLELGDSALYLCASGRNRDYNEQFFGPGTRLTVL.

The V call is TRBV5-6, the J call TRBJ1-2; D is undetermined. V dropped 0 bases and J dropped 7 bases, with 13 bases sitting between them. The CDR3 runs 14 residues. Per the germline V gene, CDR1 is SGHDT and CDR2 is YYEEEE. The CDR3 coding sequence is TGTGCCAGCAGCTTGGAACGGGGTCGGGGTGGCTACACCTTC. This sequence encodes CASSLERGRGGYTF. The whole variable domain, filled in from reference TRBV5-6 and TRBJ1-2, reads DAGVTQSPTHLIKTRGQQVTLRCSPKSGHDTVSWYQQALGQGPQFIFQYYEEEERQRGNFPDRFSGHQFPNYSSELNVNALLLGDSALYLCASSLERGRGGYTFGSGTRLTVV.